The T cell receptor beta chain under discussion was sequenced for a study of shared clonotypes between healthy human individuals. Study observations and caveats: Investigators collected only blood, and repertoires in tissues likely differ.

CDR1 is LGHNA, CDR2 YSLEER, per germline. The CDR3 loop spans 15 amino acids. The germline V and J ends were trimmed by 5 bases and 0 bases, with 11 bases remaining between them. The method was immunoSEQ multiplex PCR; TCRdb's version includes in-frame clones alone and lacks a portion of them. This table has about 2.2 million clones, 80% to 95% appearing once. Points on this clone: Its antigen is currently unknown.

Naive CD8 isolation took CD45RO-negative cells positively selected for CCR7 and excluded terminally differentiated effector memory CD45RA+ cells. This TCR came from a man aged 18-30 years in good health. Some clones in this sample may be carry-over from other donors' samples. Sequencing was performed on naive CD8+ T cells from PBMCs. The chain recombines TRBV4-3 with TRBJ2-1; D is perhaps TRBD1 (6 bases). The CDR3 reads CASSWGQSSYNEQFF. As DNA, the CDR3 is TGCGCCAGCAGCTGGGGGCAGAGCTCCTACAATGAGCAGTTCTTC.